This TCR beta chain was retrieved from a study of T cell responses to AZD1222 COVID-19 vaccine. Turning to the study itself: Both about-4-week and about-12-week second-dose recipients were combined.

Note on this clone: Its antigen is undetermined.

V gave up 4 bases and J gave up 0 bases, with 12 bases separating them. The CDR3 sequence is 15 residues long. CDR1 is SGHRS, CDR2 YFSETQ, per germline. Findings and caveats of the study: Increases in Spike-specific TCR breadth and depth were seen after two AZD1222 doses. Clonal diversity was possibly underestimated, and the donors were mostly white British, with more females.

Using immunoSEQ multiplex PCR, the repertoire was profiled, and TCRdb retains in-frame clones only, with some absent. The sample shows about 120,000 clones, less than 90% of them seen only once. The material was peripheral blood, obtained on day 0 of AZD1222 vaccination. The rearrangement links TRBV5-1 to TRBJ2-3; D gene uncertain. The clonotype originates from an adult in good health. CDR3 sequence (DNA): TGCGCCAGCAGCGGGTCCTGGGGAAGCACAGATACGCAGTATTTT. Protein sequence: CASSGSWGSTDTQYF.